The table lists the clone carrying this TCR beta chain with many counts. These data originate in a study of metastatic and nonmetastatic thyroid tumors. From the PCR reads, TCRdb re-called clones with MiXCR. Here the sample spans approximately 69,000 clones, approximately 14% being singletons. This CDR3 contains 13 residues. V lost 5 bases and J 5 bases, leaving 12 bases between the germline ends. Germline V gives CDR1 LNHDA, CDR2 SQIVND (reference sequence). Thyroid surgery was performed in patients who had received no treatment beforehand. The receptor was derived from a male donor with papillary thyroid cancer or a benign thyroid nodule (not recorded which). Some clones in this sample may be carry-over from other donors' samples. The J gene is TRBJ2-5, the V gene TRBV19; D is ambiguous. Sequenced sample: blood. The CDR3 loop reads CASSPYSRETQYF. Written as DNA, the CDR3 is TGTGCCAGTAGTCCGTATTCCCGGGAGACCCAGTACTTC.